This TCR beta chain was identified during a study of control samples from healthy donors and cancer patients (dated by TCRdb to 2020 to 2021). As to this clone: This clone's antigen is unknown. Nothing much larger sits one base from this clone, and base qualities are not available.

V is clipped by 1 base and J by 4 bases, and the sequence between their germline boundaries is 11 bases long. CDR3 length: 15 amino acids, cysteine to phenylalanine. The retained sequence is limited to the CDR3, 45 bases, with the frame set at the first base. Sequences SGHTA (CDR1) and FQGNSA (CDR2) are obtained from the germline V gene. Library generation was performed with the immunoSEQ multiplex PCR assay. Sourced from immuneACCESS, this table was stored by TCRdb with only in-frame sequences that have V and J called. A share of the clones is absent; for the studies checked, an unresolved V gene accounts for under half, and the remainder has no known explanation. The sample table contains 390,000 or so clones; only one count was recorded for approximately 92% of them. The top ten clonotypes cover 5.5% to 8% of the sample.

Recombination connected TRBV7-2 to TRBJ1-5, with the D gene not clear enough to name. Sequences were obtained from PBMCs. This clonotype originated in a middle-aged man with head and neck cancer. CDR3 protein: CASSLVISLNQPQHF. The DNA sequence follows: TGTGCCAGCAGCTTAGTGATTAGCCTAAATCAGCCCCAGCATTTT. The entire variable domain, with the stretches around the CDR3 drawn from the reference TRBV7-2 and TRBJ1-5 proteins, is GAGVSQSPSNKVTEKGKDVELRCDPISGHTALYWYRQSLGQGLEFLIYFQGNSAPDKSGLPSDRFSAERTGGSVSTLTIQRTQQEDSAVYLCASSLVISLNQPQHFGDGTRLSIL.